This T cell receptor beta chain was retrieved from a study of blood T cell repertoires in COVID-19. Study-level information: COVID-19 samples, acute and convalescent, were from the United States, Italy and Spain. Sources were T cells, B-cell-depleted T cells, or PBMCs; the material itself was cDNA or gDNA.

TCRdb's copy holds only in-frame clones and misses some; the assay was immunoSEQ multiplex PCR. The table records some 100,000 clones, around 87% of them present only once. In its sample, this clone was seen once. This sequence originates from a human donor in a cohort sampled during active COVID-19. The sample consisted of peripheral blood.

CDR3 loop: CASSHVGLAGPTDTQYF. The CDR3 DNA follows: TGTGCCAGCAGCCACGTCGGACTAGCGGGCCCCACAGATACGCAGTATTTT. The chain links TRBV5-6 to TRBJ2-3, with 11 bases identical to TRBD2. This CDR3 spans 17 amino acids. Germline V lookup: CDR1 SGHDT, CDR2 YYEEEE. Losses at the gene ends were 4 bases for V and 2 bases for J; bases not matched to a gene: 9. Supplemented by reference TRBV5-6 and TRBJ2-3, the full variable domain reads DAGVTQSPTHLIKTRGQQVTLRCSPKSGHDTVSWYQQALGQGPQFIFQYYEEEERQRGNFPDRFSGHQFPNYSSELNVNALLLGDSALYLCASSHVGLAGPTDTQYFGPGTRLTVL.